The rows below give T cell receptor beta chains drawn from one sample of a study of T cell responses to AZD1222 COVID-19 vaccine. Sequenced by immunoSEQ multiplex PCR; TCRdb stores in-frame clones only, minus some. This repertoire shows approximately 110,000 clones, roughly nine tenths found once; its top ten account for approximately 4%. This specimen was peripheral blood, taken on day 0 of AZD1222 vaccination. The receptors stem from an adult in good health. Each CDR3 is given with its conserved first and last residue. The D gene is left open where the match is weak. Size values are once, few and many counts, or a class for expanded clones, and some rows have none.

clone_size	v_call	j_call	d_call	cdr3_length	cdr3_nt	cdr3_aa
NA	TRBV7-2	TRBJ2-7	NA	14	TGTGCCAGCAGCTTAGGATGGAAAACCTACGAGCAGTACTTC	CASSLGWKTYEQYF
once	TRBV10-3	TRBJ1-5	TRBD1	13	TGTGCCATCAGTACAGGGGAAAGTCAGCCCCAGCATTTT	CAISTGESQPQHF
NA	TRBV28	TRBJ2-7	TRBD2	15	TGTGCCAGCAGTTTATTGGGGGTAGGAACTAGCGGGAGTCACTTC	CASSLLGVGTSGSHF
NA	TRBV7-2	TRBJ1-1	NA	16	TGTGCCAGCAGCTTAAATGGGCGGAGCGTGAACACTGAAGCTTTCTTT	CASSLNGRSVNTEAFF
NA	TRBV7-9	TRBJ2-5	NA	14	TGTGCCAGCAGCTTAAATACTAAAAAAGAGACCCAGTACTTC	CASSLNTKKETQYF
NA	TRBV14	TRBJ1-1	NA	13	TGTGCCAGCAGCCAGAACCAGAACACTGAAGCTTTCTTT	CASSQNQNTEAFF
NA	TRBV9	TRBJ2-7	TRBD2	16	TGTGCCAGCAGCCCGAGCCAGGCTAGCGGAGACTACGAGCAGTACTTC	CASSPSQASGDYEQYF
NA	TRBV27	TRBJ2-1	TRBD2	15	TGTGCCAGCAGTTCGCTAGCGGGGCACTCCAATGAGCAGTTCTTC	CASSSLAGHSNEQFF
NA	TRBV6-2/TRBV6-3	TRBJ1-5	NA	20	TGTGCCAGCAGTTACTCCCTAGACAGCGGCGTTTACCTTAGCAATCAGCCCCAGCATTTT	CASSYSLDSGVYLSNQPQHF
NA	TRBV28	TRBJ1-1	TRBD1	14	TGTGCCAGCAGTGGGACAGGGTCGAACACTGAAGCTTTCTTT	CASSGTGSNTEAFF
once	TRBV14	TRBJ2-3	TRBD1	16	TGTGCCAGCAGCCAAGACGGAACAGGGGGCAGAGATACGCAGTATTTT	CASSQDGTGGRDTQYF
NA	TRBV24-1	TRBJ2-5	TRBD1	15	TGTGCCACCAGTTTAGGCGCAGGGGGCGCGAAGACCCAGTACTTC	CATSLGAGGAKTQYF
NA	TRBV6-5	TRBJ1-4	NA	14	TGTGCCACCCTCAGGACGGCGAACTCTGAAAAACTGTTTTTT	CATLRTANSEKLFF
NA	TRBV14	TRBJ2-5	TRBD2	16	TGTGCCAGCAGCCAAACGACTAGCGGAGGGGAAGAGACCCAGTACTTC	CASSQTTSGGEETQYF
NA	TRBV9	TRBJ1-6	NA	15	TGTGCCAGCAGCTCCACGGACGGGTATAATTCACCCCTCCACTTT	CASSSTDGYNSPLHF
NA	TRBV9	TRBJ2-7	TRBD1	16	TGTGCCAGCAGCCCCTCCGGGACAGTGAGCTCCTACGAGCAGTACTTC	CASSPSGTVSSYEQYF
NA	TRBV28	TRBJ2-7	TRBD1	15	TGTGCCAGCAGTCCATCCGGGACAGCCTACTACGAGCAGTACTTC	CASSPSGTAYYEQYF
NA	TRBV9	TRBJ1-4	NA	14	TGTGCCAGCAGCCCCCGGGGAGGGGACGAAAAACTGTTTTTT	CASSPRGGDEKLFF
NA	TRBV6-5	TRBJ1-6	TRBD1	14	TGTGCCAGCACTCGGGACAGTCCCTTAGCGCCCCTCCACTTT	CASTRDSPLAPLHF
NA	TRBV6-5	TRBJ1-1	NA	14	TGTGCCAGCAAAATAGGGACCTTGAACACTGAAGCTTTCTTT	CASKIGTLNTEAFF
medium-sized	TRBV2	TRBJ2-1	NA	16	TGTGCCAGCAGCGTTAACCGGGACTCCTTATCCAATGAGCAGTTCTTC	CASSVNRDSLSNEQFF
NA	TRBV11-1	TRBJ2-7	NA	15	TGTGCCAGCAGCTTAGCCGGGACCTTCTCCTACGAGCAGTACTTC	CASSLAGTFSYEQYF
NA	TRBV30	TRBJ2-3	TRBD2	15	TGTGCCTGGAATCTGGCTAGCGGTAGCACAGATACGCAGTATTTT	CAWNLASGSTDTQYF
once	TRBV2	TRBJ1-3	NA	12	TGTGCCAGCAGTGGGCAGGCGGACACCATATATTTT	CASSGQADTIYF
NA	TRBV6-2/TRBV6-3	TRBJ2-7	TRBD2	15	TGTGCCAGCAGCCCTAGCGGGGGGGCGGCATACGAGCAGTACTTC	CASSPSGGAAYEQYF
NA	TRBV7-2	TRBJ1-2	NA	15	TGTGCCAGCAGCTTAGTGGGTGAACTGGGGGGTGGCTACACCTTC	CASSLVGELGGGYTF
NA	TRBV9	TRBJ2-1	NA	15	TGTGCCAGCAGCCCACACCCCCTGGTCTACAATGAGCAGTTCTTC	CASSPHPLVYNEQFF
once	TRBV15	TRBJ1-4	TRBD1	15	TGTGCCACCAGCGGAGGGACAGGAGAATTTGAAAAACTGTTTTTT	CATSGGTGEFEKLFF
NA	TRBV13	TRBJ2-2	NA	15	TGTGCCAGCAGCTTAGATCCTGCTAACACCGGGGAGCTGTTTTTT	CASSLDPANTGELFF
NA	TRBV18	TRBJ2-3	TRBD2	17	TGTGCCAGCTCACCAACGGGACTAGCGGGGGGCACAGATACGCAGTATTTT	CASSPTGLAGGTDTQYF
NA	TRBV2	TRBJ1-3	NA	14	TGTGCCAGCAGTGAACAGGGAGCGTTGAACACCATATATTTT	CASSEQGALNTIYF
NA	TRBV19	TRBJ1-1	TRBD1	15	TGTGCCAGTAGTACTACCGGGACAGGGAATGAGGAAGCTTTCTTT	CASSTTGTGNEEAFF
NA	TRBV7-2	TRBJ1-2	NA	11	TGTGCCAGCAGCTTGAACTATGGCTACACCTTC	CASSLNYGYTF
NA	TRBV11-2	TRBJ2-2	NA	12	TGTGCCAGCAGCCTCCAAGTCTGGGAGCTGTTTTTT	CASSLQVWELFF
NA	TRBV30	TRBJ1-2	NA	14	TGTGCCTGGAGTGTAGGCGCGGGCAAGTATGGCTACACCTTC	CAWSVGAGKYGYTF
NA	TRBV11-2	TRBJ1-3	TRBD1	19	TGTGCCAGCACCTTAAGGGGCTGGGACAGGGGAGGAAGGGGAAACACCATATATTTT	CASTLRGWDRGGRGNTIYF
NA	TRBV6-5	TRBJ1-1	NA	15	TGTGCCAGCAGTTACCGACAGGTGGGCAACACTGAAGCTTTCTTT	CASSYRQVGNTEAFF
NA	TRBV4-3	TRBJ1-5	NA	15	TGCGCCAGCAGCCAAGATAGGGTACACAATCAGCCCCAGCATTTT	CASSQDRVHNQPQHF
NA	TRBV28	TRBJ1-2	NA	13	TGTGCCAGCAGTCCTCCGAGTGGTGGTGGCTACACCTTC	CASSPPSGGGYTF
NA	TRBV28	TRBJ1-1	NA	12	TGTGCCAGCAGTTTTGGCGGGTTGGAAGCTTTCTTT	CASSFGGLEAFF
NA	TRBV28	TRBJ2-5	NA	14	TGTGCCAGCAGTTTGGGCGGGGCTTTCGAGACCCAGTACTTC	CASSLGGAFETQYF
NA	TRBV29-1	TRBJ2-5	NA	12	TGCAGCGCACTGCCTTCAGCGGAGACCCAGTACTTC	CSALPSAETQYF
NA	TRBV5-1	TRBJ2-1	TRBD2	14	TGCGCCAGCAGCTTAGCGGGGGGGCCGAATGAGCAGTTCTTC	CASSLAGGPNEQFF
NA	TRBV15	TRBJ1-5	NA	15	TGTGCCACCAGCCGGACATCTTATAGCAATCAGCCCCAGCATTTT	CATSRTSYSNQPQHF
NA	TRBV5-4	TRBJ1-2	NA	15	TGTGCCAGCAGCTCTGGAACGTCTTACCTCTATGGCTACACCTTC	CASSSGTSYLYGYTF
NA	TRBV28	TRBJ1-4	TRBD1	14	TGTGCCAGCAGCCATCAGGGACAGGACGAAAAACTGTTTTTT	CASSHQGQDEKLFF
NA	TRBV5-6	TRBJ1-4	NA	14	TGTGCCAGCAGCTTGCAGGGAGTCCATGAAAAACTGTTTTTT	CASSLQGVHEKLFF
few	TRBV30	TRBJ1-6	TRBD1	12	TGTGCCGCGGACAGGGGTAATTCACCCCTCCACTTT	CAADRGNSPLHF
NA	TRBV7-8	TRBJ1-4	NA	15	TGTGCCAGCAGCCACGCTCTGGTCGGACATGAAAAACTGTTTTTT	CASSHALVGHEKLFF
NA	TRBV21-1	TRBJ1-5	NA	16	TGTGCCAGCAGCAAAGAGGGAGGGGGCGCGTATCAGCCCCAGCATTTT	CASSKEGGGAYQPQHF
once	TRBV11-2	TRBJ1-2	NA	15	TGTGCCAGCAGCTTAGAGGGGGGGACCATGTTTGGCTACACCTTC	CASSLEGGTMFGYTF
once	TRBV14	TRBJ2-3	TRBD1	15	TGTGCCAGCAGCCTTATCAGGGGGCCGGGAGATACGCAGTATTTT	CASSLIRGPGDTQYF
NA	TRBV7-8	TRBJ1-2	TRBD1	14	TGTGCCAGCAGCTTAGCTTCAGGGGGGTATGGCTACACCTTC	CASSLASGGYGYTF
NA	TRBV6-5	TRBJ1-6	NA	15	TGTGCCAGCAGAGGGCTAGGGGCGGGTAATTCACCCCTCCACTTT	CASRGLGAGNSPLHF
NA	TRBV5-1	TRBJ2-7	NA	14	TGCGCCAGCAGCGGGTTGGAGAATCCTACGGAGCAGTACTTC	CASSGLENPTEQYF
NA	TRBV29-1	TRBJ1-2	TRBD1	14	TGCAGCGTTGGCGACAGGGCCGGGAACTATGGCTACACCTTC	CSVGDRAGNYGYTF
NA	TRBV7-2	TRBJ1-4	NA	15	TGTGCCAGCAGCACATGGACACGGTCAAATGAAAAACTGTTTTTT	CASSTWTRSNEKLFF